The 6 T cell receptor beta chains below come from one sample, sequenced in a study of blood T cell repertoires in COVID-19. Sequenced by immunoSEQ multiplex PCR; TCRdb stores in-frame clones only, minus some. Here the sample spans 200,000 to 250,000 clones, 80% to 90% being singletons. The sequenced material came from peripheral blood. These receptors were collected from a man aged 18 to 29 with active or convalescent COVID-19.

This chain links TRBV18 with TRBJ2-7; 8 nucleotides agree with TRBD1. The CDR3 length is 16 residues. Trimming at V came to 3 bases and at J to 5 bases, leaving 12 bases not matched to a gene. Germline CDR1 KGHSH, CDR2 LQKENI. The CDR3 spells CASSPGLGTGPNEQYF. The CDR3 DNA follows: TGTGCCAGCTCACCGGGGCTTGGGACAGGACCCAACGAGCAGTACTTC. Together with reference TRBV18 and TRBJ2-7, the CDR3 gives the full variable domain: NAGVMQNPRHLVRRRGQEARLRCSPMKGHSHVYWYRQLPEEGLKFMVYLQKENIIDESGMPKERFSAEFPKEGPSILRIQQVVRGDSAAYFCASSPGLGTGPNEQYFGPGTRLTVT.

The V and J genes are TRBV24-1 and TRBJ1-5, with 12 bases matching TRBD1. CDR1 is KGHDR and CDR2 is SFDVKD in the germline V gene. Trimming removed 3 bases from V and 0 bases from J; junction bases left unmatched: 5. The length of the CDR3 is 18 residues. CDR3 sequence: CATSDTGTGGYSNQPQHF. DNA of the CDR3: TGTGCCACCAGTGATACGGGGACAGGGGGCTATAGCAATCAGCCCCAGCATTTT.

The chain has TRBV28 and TRBJ2-7; 10 positions match TRBD2. J lost 2 bases, V lost 2 bases, and 12 bases had no gene match. The germline gives CDR1 MDHEN, CDR2 SYDVKM. The CDR3 extends over 18 amino acids. CDR3 protein: CASSLPPIGLAVTYEQYF. The CDR3 bases are TGTGCCAGCAGTTTACCTCCTATAGGACTAGCGGTTACCTACGAGCAGTACTTC.

The CDR3 spells CAISEPQGAYDTEAFF. The CDR3 region has the DNA TGTGCCATCAGTGAGCCCCAGGGGGCCTATGACACTGAAGCTTTCTTT. The chain carries TRBV10-3 and TRBJ1-1, with TRBD1 matching over 8 bases. CDR1 ENHRY and CDR2 SYGVKD come from the germline V gene. V shed 2 bases, J shed 3 bases, and the junction held 8 bases outside the gene matches. The CDR3 is 16 residues long.

This clone was seen many times. The gene calls are TRBV15 and TRBJ2-6; no reliable D call. V was cut by 4 bases and J by 0 bases, with 7 bases left in between. Per germline, CDR1 LNHNV and CDR2 YYDKDF (reference sequence). This CDR3 has 15 residues. The CDR3 loop is CATSTTSSGANVLTF. DNA for the CDR3: TGTGCCACCAGCACAACGAGCTCTGGGGCCAACGTCCTGACTTTC.

CDR3 nucleotide sequence: TGTGCCAGCTTCGACAGAGCCATGAACACTGAAGCTTTCTTT. Amino acid sequence: CASFDRAMNTEAFF. This chain links TRBV28 with TRBJ1-1; D possibly corresponds to TRBD1 (5 bases). CDR1 is MDHEN and CDR2 is SYDVKM in the germline V gene. The CDR3 runs 14 residues. Deletions cut 8 bases from V and 0 bases from J, with 13 bases between. Full variable domain (outside the CDR3, taken from reference TRBV28 and TRBJ1-1): DVKVTQSSRYLVKRTGEKVFLECVQDMDHENMFWYRQDPGLGLRLIYFSYDVKMKEKGDIPEGYSVSREKKERFSLILESASTNQTSMYLCASFDRAMNTEAFFGQGTRLTVV.